The text below deals with one T cell receptor (beta chain). PCR employed 60 Vbeta and 13 Jbeta primers. Data came from immunoSEQ multiplex PCR; TCRdb stores just in-frame clones and leaves some out. The sample shows 200,000 to 250,000 clones, over 75% of them seen only once. These data are taken from a study of cytomegalovirus exposure and HLA in healthy donors. V was clipped by 4 bases and J by 9 bases; unmatched bases: 10. The germline V gene encodes CDR1 WNHNN and CDR2 SYGVQD (reference sequence). The CDR3 loop spans 15 amino acids. This chain connects TRBV10-1 to TRBJ2-1, with 9 positions matching TRBD2. Sequenced: PBMCs. The TCR comes from a human donor in good health. In nucleotides, the CDR3 is TGCGCCAGCAGTGGGATAGCGGGAGCGGTTGGTGAGCAGTTCTTC. Residues: CASSGIAGAVGEQFF.